One and the same sample provided the 29 T cell receptor beta chains below, sequenced in a study of cytomegalovirus exposure and HLA in healthy donors. 60 Vbeta and 13 Jbeta primers were used in PCR. Libraries were prepared by immunoSEQ multiplex PCR; TCRdb keeps only in-frame clonotypes and omits some of them. The sample yields about 96,000 clones, around 80% seen once. The source material was PBMCs. The receptors were sampled from a man between 25 and 39 years old in good health and CMV-seronegative.

This sequence joins TRBV5-4 and TRBJ1-1; 8 bases align to TRBD1. The CDR3 runs 14 residues. Trimming removed 5 bases from V and 2 bases from J; junction bases left unmatched: 5. Germline assignment: CDR1 SGHNT and CDR2 YYREEE (reference sequence). The CDR3 bases are TGTGCCAGCAGTATGACAGGGGTAAACACTGAAGCTTTCTTT. It is translated as CASSMTGVNTEAFF.

This chain uses TRBV7-2 with TRBJ1-5; weak D call: TRBD1 (5 bases). The CDR3 length is 16 residues. Trimming left V 0 bases short and J 9 bases short, with 18 bases between. Germline values: CDR1 SGHTA, CDR2 FQGNSA. The CDR3 DNA follows: TGTGCCAGCAGCTTAGCGTCATCAGGGAACTCGGGGCCCCAGCATTTT. Translating it yields CASSLASSGNSGPQHF.

This chain joins TRBV19 and TRBJ1-3; D possibly corresponds to TRBD1 (6 bases). CDR1 LNHDA and CDR2 SQIVND come from the germline V gene (reference sequence). V was clipped by 5 bases and J by 0 bases, with 11 bases between them. This CDR3 has 15 amino acids. The CDR3, as DNA: TGTGCCAGTAGTCCCCGGGACAACTCTGGAAACACCATATATTTT. Protein: CASSPRDNSGNTIYF.

This clone was observed a handful of times. The chain couples TRBV6-4 to TRBJ2-3; D possibly corresponds to TRBD1 (7 bases). The CDR3 extends over 14 amino acids. Germline-derived CDR1 and CDR2 are MRHNA and SNTAGT. With 6 bases removed from V and 2 bases from J, the gap between germline ends came to 12 bases. The CDR3 sequence: CASREGQLTDTQYF. The CDR3 region has the DNA TGTGCCAGCAGGGAGGGACAGCTCACAGATACGCAGTATTTT.

The chain couples TRBV6-1 to TRBJ2-7; TRBD1 matches 10 bases. CDR3 length: 14 amino acids. Per the germline V gene, CDR1 is MNHNS and CDR2 is SASEGT. J lost 0 bases, V lost 4 bases, and 0 bases had no gene match. The CDR3 DNA reads as TGTGCCAGCAGTGGACAGGGGGCCTCCTACGAGCAGTACTTC. It translates to CASSGQGASYEQYF.

V and J are TRBV9 and TRBJ1-1; D remains unclear. V lost 0 bases, J lost 0 bases, and 3 bases lay in between. The CDR3 length is 13 residues. Germline V lookup: CDR1 SGDLS, CDR2 YYNGEE. The DNA for the CDR3 is TGTGCCAGCAGCGTAGTAGTGAACACTGAAGCTTTCTTT. Translating it yields CASSVVVNTEAFF.

Worth noting for this clone: This specimen includes other DNA sequences encoding the same CDR3. The rearrangement joins TRBV28 to TRBJ2-5; perhaps TRBD1 as D (5 bases). The V gene lost 5 bases and the J gene lost 2 bases, with 6 bases spanning the gap. The germline V gene has CDR1 MDHEN and CDR2 SYDVKM. The CDR3 loop spans 12 amino acids. The CDR3 nucleotides are TGTGCCAGCAGTCCAGGGCAAGAGACCCAGTACTTC. This codes for CASSPGQETQYF. Supplemented by reference TRBV28 and TRBJ2-5, the full variable domain reads DVKVTQSSRYLVKRTGEKVFLECVQDMDHENMFWYRQDPGLGLRLIYFSYDVKMKEKGDIPEGYSVSREKKERFSLILESASTNQTSMYLCASSPGQETQYFGPGTRLLVL.

V and J are TRBV6-1 and TRBJ2-1; 7 bases map to TRBD2. CDR1 MNHNS and CDR2 SASEGT come from the germline V gene. CDR3 size: 14 residues. V lost 4 bases, J lost 3 bases, and 3 bases stayed unmatched. This chain's CDR3 is CASSAGGIYNEQFF. DNA for the CDR3: TGTGCCAGCAGTGCCGGGGGGATCTACAATGAGCAGTTCTTC.

This chain connects TRBV6-1 to TRBJ1-2; possibly TRBD1 for D (5 bases). V lost 6 bases to trimming and J lost 3 bases, with 14 bases between them. The CDR3 contains 14 residues. Germline CDR1 reads MNHNS; CDR2 reads SASEGT. The CDR3 reads CASRVQGRDYGYTF. Here the CDR3 DNA reads TGTGCCAGCAGAGTTCAGGGTAGAGACTATGGCTACACCTTC.

V usage is TRBV9 and J usage is TRBJ1-1; 10 nucleotides agree with TRBD1. CDR3 length: 17 residues. Germline CDR1 and CDR2: SGDLS and YYNGEE. Trimming cost V 0 bases and J 1 base; bases outside gene matches: 6. CDR3 in amino acids: CASSVGPRQGANTEAFF. The CDR3 DNA reads TGTGCCAGCAGCGTAGGCCCAAGACAGGGGGCGAACACTGAAGCTTTCTTT.

V and J are TRBV4-3 and TRBJ1-6, with 10 bases fitting TRBD1. This CDR3 region has 15 residues. J was trimmed by 7 bases and V by 1 base; bases with no gene match: 1. Germline CDR1 is LGHNA and CDR2 is YSLEER. In DNA form, the CDR3 reads TGCGCCAGCAGCCAAGGGGACAGGGGCAATTCACCCCTCCACTTT. Translating gives CASSQGDRGNSPLHF.

The chain has TRBV5-1 and TRBJ1-1; the D gene is possibly TRBD1 (6 bases). Trimming left V 2 bases short and J 3 bases short, with 11 bases between. The CDR3 is 14 residues long. The V gene's germline CDR1 is SGHRS and CDR2 YFSETQ. The CDR3 spells CASSLGQRDTEAFF. Here the CDR3 DNA reads TGCGCCAGCAGCTTAGGACAGCGAGACACTGAAGCTTTCTTT.

The rearrangement uses TRBV30 and TRBJ1-5; 9 bases align to TRBD1. CDR1 GTSNPN and CDR2 SVGIG come from the germline V gene (reference sequence). The CDR3 has 14 residues. Trimming removed 5 bases from V and 5 bases from J; junction bases left unmatched: 7. DNA for the CDR3: TGTGCCTGGGGTTCCGGGACAGGGTATCAGCCCCAGCATTTT. Protein: CAWGSGTGYQPQHF.

V usage is TRBV5-1 and J usage is TRBJ1-1, with 9 bases that match TRBD1. The CDR3 contains 12 residues. V trimming: 3 bases; J trimming: 11 bases; junction bases outside the gene matches: 5. Germline CDR1 and CDR2: SGHRS and YFSETQ. The CDR3 DNA sequence: TGCGCCAGCAGCTGGGGACAGGGAATGGCTTTCTTT. The encoded protein is CASSWGQGMAFF.

The genes are TRBV29-1 and TRBJ2-1; 14 bases fit TRBD2. The germline V gene has CDR1 SQVTM and CDR2 ANQGSEA. The CDR3 sequence is 14 residues long. J gave up 7 bases and V 3 bases, and 2 bases lay outside the gene matches. CDR3 sequence reads: CSVDRTSGGNEQFF. The CDR3 DNA sequence: TGCAGCGTTGATAGGACTAGCGGGGGGAATGAGCAGTTCTTC.

This clone has only one observation. V usage is TRBV7-2 and J usage is TRBJ2-7; 7 nucleotides line up with TRBD2. In germline, CDR1 is SGHTA, CDR2 FQGNSA. Unmatched junction bases numbered 11, after V lost 5 bases and J lost 4 bases. CDR3 length: 15 residues. The CDR3 protein is CASSPSETSTYEQYF. The CDR3 coding sequence is TGTGCCAGCAGCCCATCTGAGACTAGCACGTACGAGCAGTACTTC.

For this clone: At one boundary the junction diverges from the germline segment, which might be a read error. The chain recombines TRBV7-7 with TRBJ1-4; the match to TRBD1 covers 8 bases. Germline CDR1 reads SSHAT; CDR2 reads FNYEAQ (reference sequence). The CDR3 has 15 amino acids. CDR3 loop: CASSLSTGGGEKLFF. The DNA of the CDR3 is TGTGCTAGCAGCTTATCCACAGGGGGAGGAGAAAAACTGTTTTTT.

The chain employs TRBV27 and TRBJ2-3; TRBD2 matches 9 bases. The length of the CDR3 is 15 residues. V shed 3 bases and J 0 bases; nucleotides not matched to a gene: 1. Germline CDR1 MNHEY, CDR2 SMNVEV (reference sequence). CDR3 coding DNA: TGTGCCAGCAGTTTTAGCGGGGGTAGCACAGATACGCAGTATTTT. Its translation: CASSFSGGSTDTQYF.

This chain links TRBV5-1 with TRBJ1-2, with 9 nucleotides matching TRBD1. V was clipped by 0 bases and J by 3 bases; unmatched bases: 6. The CDR3 runs 16 residues. The germline V gene encodes CDR1 SGHRS and CDR2 YFSETQ. The CDR3, as DNA: TGCGCCAGCAGCTTGGGACAGGGGGTCCAGGACTATGGCTACACCTTC. It is translated as CASSLGQGVQDYGYTF.

This rearrangement joins TRBV9 to TRBJ2-7, with 10 bases aligning to TRBD1. CDR3 length equals 15 residues. Germline V CDR1 and CDR2: SGDLS, YYNGEE. The junction had 5 bases not matched to a gene; V was cut back by 2 bases and J by 3 bases. CDR3 in amino acids: CASSVLGQGNYEQYF. The CDR3 nucleotides read TGTGCCAGCAGCGTCCTGGGACAGGGGAACTACGAGCAGTACTTC.

This clone was counted between two and nine times. CDR3 nucleotides: TGTGCCAGCACCCCCCGGAGCGGAGAGTTTGGTGAAAAACTGTTTTTT. Residues: CASTPRSGEFGEKLFF. V and J are TRBV9 and TRBJ1-4; D unclear. CDR1 and CDR2 (germline): SGDLS, YYNGEE. Trimming stripped 6 bases from V and 7 bases from J, with 22 bases between. This CDR3 is built from 16 residues.

The rearrangement links TRBV12-2 to TRBJ2-3; TRBD1 is taken as the D call from the table, unchecked against the DNA. TRBV12-2 is a known pseudogene. The CDR3 length is 19 residues. The CDR3 DNA is TGTGCAAGTCGCTTAGTAGGTGGGCTACAGGGCCCTTCGGCAGATACGCAGTATTTT. This codes for CASRLVGGLQGPSADTQYF.

The V call is TRBV6-4, the J call TRBJ2-1; D gene uncertain. CDR1 and CDR2 (germline): MRHNA, SNTAGT. Deletions cut 0 bases from V and 5 bases from J, with 5 bases between. The CDR3 loop spans 13 amino acids. CDR3 region: CASSDSPDNEQFF. The CDR3 region has the DNA TGTGCCAGCAGTGACTCCCCTGACAATGAGCAGTTCTTC.

J is TRBJ1-5 and V is TRBV18; D might be TRBD1 (6 bases). This CDR3 comprises 14 residues. Per the germline V gene, CDR1 is KGHSH and CDR2 is LQKENI. Trimming removed 5 bases from V and 11 bases from J, with 19 bases in between. The CDR3 protein is CASSSGGQRMAQHF. The CDR3 bases are TGTGCCAGCTCAAGCGGGGGCCAGAGGATGGCCCAGCATTTT.

V is TRBV4-2 and J is TRBJ2-1, with 9 bases aligning to TRBD2. J lost 6 bases, V lost 6 bases, and 6 bases had no gene match. CDR1 is LGHNA and CDR2 is YNFKEQ in the germline V gene. The CDR3 totals 14 residues. CDR3 protein: CASSLGGGANEQFF. The CDR3 DNA follows: TGTGCCAGCAGTTTGGGCGGGGGGGCCAATGAGCAGTTCTTC.

V gene TRBV6-5 combines with J gene TRBJ2-3; D uncertain. In germline, CDR1 is MNHEY, CDR2 SVGAGI. The germline V and J ends were trimmed by 6 bases and 2 bases, with 6 bases remaining between them. The CDR3 length is 12 residues. The CDR3 DNA reads as TGTGCCAGCAGCCGAGACACAGATACGCAGTATTTT. It translates to CASSRDTDTQYF.

The chain carries TRBV5-1 and TRBJ2-2; 8 nucleotides match TRBD1. The CDR3 runs 14 residues. In germline, CDR1 is SGHRS, CDR2 YFSETQ. V was clipped by 5 bases and J by 3 bases; unmatched bases: 3. CDR3 sequence: CASRPGQDTGELFF. The CDR3 DNA follows: TGCGCCAGCAGGCCGGGACAGGACACCGGGGAGCTGTTTTTT.

The V call is TRBV29-1, the J call TRBJ2-1, with 8 bases matching TRBD1. CDR1 and CDR2 (germline): SQVTM, ANQGSEA. This CDR3 spans 13 amino acids. The J segment lost 5 bases and the V segment lost 3 bases, leaving 3 bases of the junction unmatched. The DNA for the CDR3 is TGCAGCGTTGAGCAGGACAGGGACAATGAGCAGTTCTTC. Amino acids: CSVEQDRDNEQFF.

The V gene is TRBV19, the J gene TRBJ1-1; 8 nucleotides match TRBD1. Germline V gives CDR1 LNHDA, CDR2 SQIVND (reference sequence). V lost 3 bases to trimming and J lost 2 bases; unmatched junction nucleotides: 8. CDR3 size: 16 residues. In nucleotides, the CDR3 is TGTGCCAGTAGTATCCCTGACGACAGGGGCAACACTGAAGCTTTCTTT. Its translation is CASSIPDDRGNTEAFF.